This T cell receptor (beta chain) derives from a study of cytomegalovirus exposure and HLA in healthy donors. Primers included in the PCR were 60 Vbeta and 13 Jbeta primers. Assay: immunoSEQ multiplex PCR; the TCRdb copy retains only in-frame clones and omits some. The data hold about 170,000 clones, with around 76% observed a single time. Source material: PBMCs. This receptor was identified in a female donor in good health and CMV-seronegative.

The CDR3 reads CASSPLSGTGASYEQYF. CDR3 bases: TGCGCCAGCAGCCCACTTTCCGGGACAGGGGCATCCTACGAGCAGTACTTC. This chain links TRBV5-1 with TRBJ2-7; 10 bases align to TRBD1. CDR1 and CDR2 (germline): SGHRS, YFSETQ. Unmatched junction bases numbered 11, after V lost 4 bases and J lost 1 base. The CDR3 contains 17 residues.